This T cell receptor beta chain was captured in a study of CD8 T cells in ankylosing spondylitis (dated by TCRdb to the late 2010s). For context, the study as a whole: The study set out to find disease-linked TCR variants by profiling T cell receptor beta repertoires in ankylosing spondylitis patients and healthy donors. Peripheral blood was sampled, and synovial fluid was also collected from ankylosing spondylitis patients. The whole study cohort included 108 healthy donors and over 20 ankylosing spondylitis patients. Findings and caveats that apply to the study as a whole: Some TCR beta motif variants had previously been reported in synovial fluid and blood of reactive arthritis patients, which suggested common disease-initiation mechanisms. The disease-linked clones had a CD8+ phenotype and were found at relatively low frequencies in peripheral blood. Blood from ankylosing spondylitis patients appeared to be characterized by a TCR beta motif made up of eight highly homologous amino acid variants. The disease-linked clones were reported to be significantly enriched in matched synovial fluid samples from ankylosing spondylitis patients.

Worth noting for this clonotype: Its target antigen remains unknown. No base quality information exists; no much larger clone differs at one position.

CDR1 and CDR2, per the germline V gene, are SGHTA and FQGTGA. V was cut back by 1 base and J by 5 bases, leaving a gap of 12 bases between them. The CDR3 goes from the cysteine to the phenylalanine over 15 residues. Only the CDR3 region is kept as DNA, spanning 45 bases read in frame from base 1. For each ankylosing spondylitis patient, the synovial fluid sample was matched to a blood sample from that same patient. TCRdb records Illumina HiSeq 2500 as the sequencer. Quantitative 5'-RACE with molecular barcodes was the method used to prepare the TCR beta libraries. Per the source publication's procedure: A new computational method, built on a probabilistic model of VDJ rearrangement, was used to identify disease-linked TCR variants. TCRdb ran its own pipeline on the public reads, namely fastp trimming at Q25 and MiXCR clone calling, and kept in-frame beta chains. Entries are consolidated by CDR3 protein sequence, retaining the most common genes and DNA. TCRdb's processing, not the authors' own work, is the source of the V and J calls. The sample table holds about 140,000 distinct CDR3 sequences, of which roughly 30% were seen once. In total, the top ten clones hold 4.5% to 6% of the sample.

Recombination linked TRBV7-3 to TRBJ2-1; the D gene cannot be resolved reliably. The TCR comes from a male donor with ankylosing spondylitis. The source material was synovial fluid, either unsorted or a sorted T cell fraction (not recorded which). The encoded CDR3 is CASSLRTGVNNEQFF. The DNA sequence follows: TGTGCCAGCAGCTTAAGAACTGGAGTCAACAATGAGCAGTTCTTC.